The 13 T cell receptor beta chains below come from one sample, sequenced in a study of T cells in Graves' hyperthyroidism and ophthalmopathy. From RNA transcripts, TCR beta CDR3 regions were amplified. First-round RT-PCR of the TCR CDR3 relied on the HTBI primer set. MiXCR was run by TCRdb on the multiplex PCR reads, yielding one entry per CDR3 protein. The repertoire holds approximately 640,000 distinct CDR3 sequences, with approximately 42% as singletons. Material for sequencing was peripheral blood or thyroid tissue (not recorded which). The receptors here all came from an adult man with Graves' disease, either hyperthyroidism or ophthalmopathy (not recorded which).

This clonotype has at least ten counts. This rearrangement joins TRBV9 to TRBJ2-5; D may correspond to TRBD1 or TRBD2 (5 bases each). The germline V and J ends were trimmed by 5 bases and 2 bases, with 13 bases remaining between them. Germline CDR1 SGDLS, CDR2 YYNGEE. The CDR3 spans 14 residues. The CDR3 DNA follows: TGTGCCAGCAGTGCACGGGGCGGACAAGAGACCCAGTACTTC. This sequence encodes CASSARGGQETQYF. Based on the CDR3 plus reference TRBV9 and TRBJ2-5, the full variable domain is DSGVTQTPKHLITATGQRVTLRCSPRSGDLSVYWYQQSLDQGLQFLIQYYNGEERAKGNILERFSAQQFPDLHSELNLSSLELGDSALYFCASSARGGQETQYFGPGTRLLVL.

This clonotype was picked up a small number of times. The chain is built from TRBV12-3 or TRBV12-4 and TRBJ1-4; TRBD1 might be the D (5 bases). The CDR3 loop spans 14 amino acids. V shed 4 bases and J shed 8 bases, with 14 bases lying between them. The DNA of the CDR3 is TGTGCCAGCAGTTCGGAAGGGGCGCAAGAAAAACTGTTTTTT. Translated, it gives CASSSEGAQEKLFF.

In its sample, this clonotype was seen a few times. The rearrangement uses TRBV6-5 and TRBJ2-7, with 8 nucleotides matching TRBD1. This CDR3 is 13 amino acids long. The ends lost 6 bases at V and 3 bases at J; junction bases unmatched: 4. Germline CDR1 and CDR2: MNHEY and SVGAGI. The CDR3 here is CASRAQGDYEQYF. In nucleotides, the CDR3 is TGTGCCAGCAGGGCACAGGGGGACTACGAGCAGTACTTC.

The CDR3 nucleotides read TGCAGCGTTGCGGACAGCTACTATGGAAACACCATATATTTT. This encodes CSVADSYYGNTIYF. V and J are TRBV29-1 and TRBJ1-3; a possible D gene is TRBD1 (6 bases). The length of the CDR3 is 14 residues. Germline V gene lookup returns CDR1 SQVTM and CDR2 ANQGSEA. Deletions cut 4 bases from V and 3 bases from J, with 13 bases between.

This clonotype was seen more than once but under ten times. The chain uses TRBV2 and TRBJ1-5; D is perhaps TRBD1 (5 bases). CDR3 size: 15 residues. From germline, CDR1 is SNHLY and CDR2 FYNNEI. V was shortened by 6 bases and J by 5 bases, with 17 bases between the two germline ends. The CDR3 DNA sequence: TGTGCCAGCAGCCAAGACCAGGGAGAGGATCAGCCCCAGCATTTT. Its protein product is CASSQDQGEDQPQHF.

With regard to this clonotype: A much larger clone lies one base from this, so it may be a read error. V gene TRBV10-3 combines with J gene TRBJ1-1; 8 bases fit TRBD1. CDR3 length: 15 residues. The J segment lost 0 bases and the V segment lost 10 bases, leaving 10 bases of the junction unmatched. Germline lookup yields CDR1 ENHRY and CDR2 SYGVKD. The CDR3 DNA is TGTGCCAGCATGGGACAGGTAACCATGAACACTGAAGCTTTCTTT. This sequence encodes CASMGQVTMNTEAFF.

J is TRBJ1-6 and V is TRBV6-1, with D hard to call. Trimming cost V 10 bases and J 5 bases, with 9 bases left between them. The germline CDR1 and CDR2 sequences are MNHNS and SASEGT. The CDR3 covers 12 residues. CDR3 residues: CATREDNSPLHF. In nucleotides, the CDR3 is TGTGCCACACGAGAAGATAATTCACCCCTCCACTTT.

The V and J genes are TRBV2 and TRBJ1-1; no reliable D call. The germline V gene encodes CDR1 SNHLY and CDR2 FYNNEI. Trimming removed 7 bases from V and 0 bases from J, with 6 bases in between. CDR3 length: 12 amino acids. CDR3 amino acids: CASMTVNTEAFF. As DNA, the CDR3 is TGTGCCAGCATGACGGTGAACACTGAAGCTTTCTTT.

The gene calls are TRBV9 and TRBJ1-1; 9 bases are shared with TRBD1. This CDR3 contains 14 residues. CDR1 is SGDLS and CDR2 is YYNGEE in the germline V gene. J gave up 9 bases and V 3 bases, and 9 bases lay outside the gene matches. The CDR3 loop reads CASSDGQGRSKAFF. The CDR3 coding sequence is TGTGCCAGCAGCGATGGACAGGGGAGGTCCAAAGCTTTCTTT.

The chain recombines TRBV20-1 with TRBJ1-1; D possibly corresponds to TRBD1 (5 bases). Trimming took 6 bases from V and 4 from J, leaving 18 bases between them. CDR3 size: 14 residues. Germline CDR1 DFQATT, CDR2 SNEGSKA (reference sequence). The CDR3 nucleotides read TGCAGTGCCCGCCAAGTGCAGGGTCTCACTGAAGCTTTCTTT. Residues: CSARQVQGLTEAFF.

The rearrangement uses TRBV30 and TRBJ1-1; no definite D call. The ends were cut back, 7 bases at V and 4 bases at J, with 10 bases in the middle. The CDR3 length is 11 residues. The V gene's germline CDR1 is GTSNPN and CDR2 SVGIG (reference sequence). CDR3 sequence reads: CALLGGTEAFF. Here the CDR3 DNA reads TGTGCCTTGTTAGGCGGCACTGAAGCTTTCTTT.

Comments on this clonotype: Likely a read error: the CDR3 ends without its conserved phenylalanine or tryptophan. The chain joins TRBV2 to TRBJ1-2; no firm D call. The CDR3 totals 12 residues. V dropped 4 bases and J dropped 2 bases, with 5 bases sitting between them. Germline V gene data show CDR1 as SNHLY and CDR2 as FYNNEI. In nucleotides, the CDR3 is TGTGCCAGCAGTGTAGAGAACTATGGCTACACCCTC. Translated, it gives CASSVENYGYTL.

The V gene is TRBV7-8, the J gene TRBJ1-1; 7 bases agree with TRBD1. The germline CDR1 and CDR2 sequences are SGHVS and FQNEAQ. The ends lost 2 bases at V and 5 bases at J; junction bases unmatched: 8. The CDR3 consists of 15 residues. The CDR3 loop reads CASSLSPGGVTEAFF. CDR3 bases: TGTGCCAGCAGCTTAAGCCCAGGGGGTGTAACTGAAGCTTTCTTT.